This T cell receptor beta chain was sequenced for a study of regulatory T cells in long-lasting Graves disease. The overall study: Antithyroid drug intake by newly diagnosed Graves' patients had lasted under 3 months.

V gave up 2 bases and J gave up 6 bases; unmatched junction bases: 5. The CDR3 spans 16 residues. Germline CDR1 DFQATT, CDR2 SNEGSKA (reference sequence). Noted time point: newly diagnosed GD, antithyroid drugs for less than 3 months. Preparation of the TCR library used RNA extracted from PBMCs. Arm-PCR of CDR3 regions and iRepertoire HTBI primers were the basis on which TCR beta libraries were built. In the original workflow: The study identified more than 50 TRBV and about 13 TRBJ segments across samples. TCRdb processed the multiplex PCR reads anew with MiXCR; each CDR3 protein has one entry. The authors' filters were not applied to this entry. The sample consists of 510,000 or so distinct CDR3 sequences, about 11% of them appearing once. The same sample was also studied in work on T cells in Graves' hyperthyroidism and ophthalmopathy. That paper adds: With the HTBI primer set, the TCR CDR3 went through a first round of RT-PCR.

The gene calls are TRBV20-1 and TRBJ2-2; 14 bases fit TRBD2. Here the sequenced sample was peripheral blood mononuclear cells (PBMCs), taken at new diagnosis, from a patient treated with antithyroid drugs. The receptor's source is a woman aged 25 to 39 with Graves disease. This CDR3 reads CSARQGLAGVAGELFF. CDR3 bases: TGCAGTGCTAGACAGGGACTAGCGGGAGTTGCCGGGGAGCTGTTTTTT.